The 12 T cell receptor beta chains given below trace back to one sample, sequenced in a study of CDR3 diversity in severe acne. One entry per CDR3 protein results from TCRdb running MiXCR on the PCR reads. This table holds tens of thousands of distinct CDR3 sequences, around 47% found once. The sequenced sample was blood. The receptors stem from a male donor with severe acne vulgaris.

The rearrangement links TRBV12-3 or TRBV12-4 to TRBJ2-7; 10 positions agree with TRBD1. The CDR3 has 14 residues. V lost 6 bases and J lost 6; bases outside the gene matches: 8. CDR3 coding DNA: TGTGCCAGCAGGCTGGACAGGGGGTCGGGCGAGCAGTACTTC. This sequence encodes CASRLDRGSGEQYF.

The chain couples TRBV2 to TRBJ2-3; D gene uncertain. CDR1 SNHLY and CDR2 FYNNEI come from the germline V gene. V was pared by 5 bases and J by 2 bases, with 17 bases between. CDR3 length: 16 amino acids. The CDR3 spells CASSYKVRILTDTQYF. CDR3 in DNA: TGTGCCAGCAGTTACAAGGTTCGCATACTCACAGATACGCAGTATTTT. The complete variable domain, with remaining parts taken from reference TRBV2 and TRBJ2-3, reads EPEVTQTPSHQVTQMGQEVILRCVPISNHLYFYWYRQILGQKVEFLVSFYNNEISEKSEIFDDQFSVERPDGSNFTLKIRSTKLEDSAMYFCASSYKVRILTDTQYFGPGTRLTVL.

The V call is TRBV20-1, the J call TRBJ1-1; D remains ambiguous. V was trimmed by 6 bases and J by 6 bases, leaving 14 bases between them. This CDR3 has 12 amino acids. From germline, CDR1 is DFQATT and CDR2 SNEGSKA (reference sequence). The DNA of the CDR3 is TGCAGTGCCAGTAACGGCGGGGCTGAAGCTTTCTTT. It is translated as CSASNGGAEAFF.

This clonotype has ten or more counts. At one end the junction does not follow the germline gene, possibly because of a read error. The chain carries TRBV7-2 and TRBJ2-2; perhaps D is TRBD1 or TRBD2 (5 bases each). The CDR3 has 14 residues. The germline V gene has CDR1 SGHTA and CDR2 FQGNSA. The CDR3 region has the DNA TGTGCCAGCAGCCTAGCTAAGGGGACCGGGGAGCTGTTTTTT. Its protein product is CASSLAKGTGELFF.

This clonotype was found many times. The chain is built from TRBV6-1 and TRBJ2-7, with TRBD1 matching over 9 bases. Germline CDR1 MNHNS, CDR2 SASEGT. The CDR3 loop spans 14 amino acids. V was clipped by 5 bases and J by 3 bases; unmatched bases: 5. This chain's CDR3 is CASSLPGQGYEQYF. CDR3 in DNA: TGTGCCAGCAGTCTTCCGGGACAGGGCTACGAGCAGTACTTC.

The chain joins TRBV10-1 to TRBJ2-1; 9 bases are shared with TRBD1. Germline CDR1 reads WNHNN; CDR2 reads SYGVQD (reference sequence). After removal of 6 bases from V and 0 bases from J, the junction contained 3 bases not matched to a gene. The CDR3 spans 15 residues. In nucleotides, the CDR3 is TGCGCCAGCAGCGCACAGGGGGCCTCCTACAATGAGCAGTTCTTC. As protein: CASSAQGASYNEQFF.

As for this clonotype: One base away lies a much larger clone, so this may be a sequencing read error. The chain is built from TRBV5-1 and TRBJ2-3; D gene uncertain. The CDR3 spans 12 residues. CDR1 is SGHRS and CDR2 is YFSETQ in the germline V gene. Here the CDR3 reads CASSFSADTRYF. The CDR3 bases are TGCGCCAGCAGCTTTTCAGCAGATACGCGGTATTTT.

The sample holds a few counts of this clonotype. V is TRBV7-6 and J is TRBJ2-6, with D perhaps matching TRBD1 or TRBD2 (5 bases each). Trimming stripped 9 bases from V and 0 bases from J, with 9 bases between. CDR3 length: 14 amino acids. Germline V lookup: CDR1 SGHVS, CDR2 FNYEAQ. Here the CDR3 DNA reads TGTGCCAGTGGGACGGCCTCTGGGGCCAACGTCCTGACTTTC. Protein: CASGTASGANVLTF.

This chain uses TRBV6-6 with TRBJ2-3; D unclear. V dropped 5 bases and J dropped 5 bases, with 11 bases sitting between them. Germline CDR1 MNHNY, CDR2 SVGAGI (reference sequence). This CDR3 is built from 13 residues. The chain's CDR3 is CASSLDEKDTQYF. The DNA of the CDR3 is TGTGCCAGCAGTCTGGACGAGAAAGATACGCAGTATTTT.

The CDR3 protein is CASTRTTGYEQYF. CDR3 DNA: TGTGCCAGCACCCGAACGACAGGTTACGAGCAGTACTTC. The chain joins TRBV2 to TRBJ2-7, with D tentatively TRBD1 (6 bases). V gave up 7 bases and J gave up 4 bases, with 14 bases separating them. CDR3 length: 13 residues. Germline CDR1 SNHLY, CDR2 FYNNEI.

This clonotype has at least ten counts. CDR3 residues: CASSFFPGRHEKLFF. The CDR3 DNA reads TGTGCCAGCAGCTTCTTTCCGGGACGTCACGAAAAACTGTTTTTT. The rearrangement links TRBV5-4 to TRBJ1-4; D may be TRBD1 (5 bases). V lost 2 bases and J lost 8, with 16 bases in between. The CDR3 is 15 amino acids. Germline V CDR1 and CDR2: SGHNT, YYREEE (reference sequence).

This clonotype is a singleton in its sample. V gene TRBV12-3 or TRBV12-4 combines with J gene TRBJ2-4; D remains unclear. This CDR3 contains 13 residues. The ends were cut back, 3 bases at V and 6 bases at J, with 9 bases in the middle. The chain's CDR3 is CASSFRTGNIQYF. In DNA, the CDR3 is TGTGCCAGCAGTTTCAGGACGGGAAACATTCAGTACTTC.